This TCR beta chain was captured in a study of CD8 T cells in ankylosing spondylitis. Construction of TCR beta libraries was performed using quantitative 5'-RACE with molecular barcodes. Using its own MiXCR run on the 5' RACE reads, TCRdb lists one record per CDR3 protein. This table holds around 230,000 distinct CDR3 sequences, around 9.2% found once. Per germline, CDR1 DFQATT and CDR2 SNEGSKA (reference sequence). This CDR3 region has 12 residues. V shed 6 bases and J shed 5 bases, with 10 bases lying between them. The specimen was blood, either unsorted or a sorted T cell fraction (not recorded which). This chain joins TRBV20-1 and TRBJ2-2; D is unclear. The receptor's source is a male donor with ankylosing spondylitis or in good health (not recorded which). CDR3 coding DNA: TGCAGTGCGGAAGGAAGGACCGGGGAGCTGTTTTTT. Amino acid sequence: CSAEGRTGELFF.